What follows describes a single T cell receptor beta chain. This sample is drawn from a study of T cell responses to AZD1222 COVID-19 vaccine. The CDR3 is 15 residues long. The V end was cut by 0 bases, the J end by 2 bases, with 11 bases between. The germline CDR1 and CDR2 sequences are SGHKS and YYEKEE (reference sequence). Profiling relied on immunoSEQ multiplex PCR, and the TCRdb table lists in-frame clones only, not all of them. The sample consists of 100,000 to 120,000 clones, around 88% of them appearing once. The chain has TRBV5-5 and TRBJ1-2; no firm D call. The receptor was isolated from an adult who received the AZD1222 COVID-19 vaccine. The material sequenced was peripheral blood, taken 28 days after the second AZD1222 dose. The DNA for the CDR3 is TGTGCCAGCAGCTTGGGCGGCAGTGTCAACTATGGCTACACCTTC. The encoded protein is CASSLGGSVNYGYTF.